This T cell receptor beta chain originates from a study of blood T cell repertoires in COVID-19. On the study more broadly: COVID-19 samples, acute and convalescent, were from the United States, Italy and Spain. T cells, B-cell-depleted T cells, or PBMCs supplied cDNA or gDNA.

Clones were sequenced by immunoSEQ multiplex PCR, and TCRdb holds only the in-frame ones, with some missing. Counted here are about 350,000 clones, 75% to 90% occurring once; the ten biggest clones make up around 6%. This CDR3 spans 14 amino acids. V lost 5 bases, J lost 0 bases, and 11 bases lay in between. Germline-derived CDR1 and CDR2 are SGHTA and FQGTGA. Sequencing was carried out using peripheral blood. The clonotype comes from a woman between 50 and 59 years old with COVID-19, enrolled during active disease. This sequence joins TRBV7-3 and TRBJ2-7, with D possibly TRBD2 on 5 matching bases. Written as DNA, the CDR3 is TGTGCCAGCAGCGTTAGCGTGAGCTCCTACGAGCAGTACTTC. It codes for CASSVSVSSYEQYF.